This TCR beta chain was documented in a study of T cell repertoires in cytomegalovirus infection. Study as a whole: HLA-B-restricted CMV epitopes that are well studied were used alongside recently identified HLA-C-restricted ones.

TCRdb fed the reads into MiXCR, producing one record per CDR3 protein. The sample contains fewer than 950,000 distinct CDR3 sequences, approximately 30% of which appear only once. This clonotype was picked up many times. Antigen: not known. General study findings and limits: CMV-specific TCR beta clonotypes restricted by HLA-C dominated the ex vivo response. CMV carriers with the relevant HLA were identified by cumulative public TCR beta family frequency.

The sequence was collected from a human donor in good health (CMV status not recorded). Some clones in this sample may be carry-over from other donors' samples. The sample in question was cultured CD8+ T cells from PBMCs, obtained from culture after CMV antigen stimulation.

In DNA form, the CDR3 reads TGTGCCAGTAGCTGGGGGACTAGCGCTGACAATGAGCAGTTCTTC. Encoded protein: CASSWGTSADNEQFF. The rearrangement uses TRBV19 and TRBJ2-1, with TRBD2 matching 10 bases. Germline values: CDR1 LNHDA, CDR2 SQIVND (reference sequence). CDR3 length: 15 residues. V trimming: 6 bases; J trimming: 5 bases; junction bases outside the gene matches: 7. The complete variable domain, with remaining parts taken from reference TRBV19 and TRBJ2-1, reads DGGITQSPKYLFRKEGQNVTLSCEQNLNHDAMYWYRQDPGQGLRLIYYSQIVNDFQKGDIAEGYSVSREKKESFPLTVTSAQKNPTAFYLCASSWGTSADNEQFFGPGTRLTVL.